This T cell receptor beta chain is from a study of cytomegalovirus exposure and HLA in healthy donors. Study-level results: Previously analyzed data showed that most TCR beta V segments were productive at a frequency of about 87% or about 30%. There were around 160 TCR beta chains listed as cytomegalovirus-associated. What was likely a sequencing artifact was a cluster of highly shared sequence variants.

Of note for this clone: Its antigen is as yet unknown.

Researchers ran the PCR with 60 Vbeta and 13 Jbeta primers. Method: immunoSEQ multiplex PCR; TCRdb's copy keeps in-frame clones and lacks some. Of fewer than 110,000 clones in the sample, 77% are singletons; the top ten hold about 4.3%. Trimming removed 3 bases at V and 2 bases at J, with 13 bases between. This CDR3 comprises 15 residues. Germline V gives CDR1 WSHSY, CDR2 SAAADI. This chain links TRBV10-2 with TRBJ1-2; D perhaps matches TRBD1 (6 bases). Input material: PBMCs. This clonotype originated in a male donor in good health and CMV-seronegative. As DNA, the CDR3 is TGCGCCAGCAGTGAAGGCGCGGGGGCGAACTATGGCTACACCTTC. Translated: CASSEGAGANYGYTF.